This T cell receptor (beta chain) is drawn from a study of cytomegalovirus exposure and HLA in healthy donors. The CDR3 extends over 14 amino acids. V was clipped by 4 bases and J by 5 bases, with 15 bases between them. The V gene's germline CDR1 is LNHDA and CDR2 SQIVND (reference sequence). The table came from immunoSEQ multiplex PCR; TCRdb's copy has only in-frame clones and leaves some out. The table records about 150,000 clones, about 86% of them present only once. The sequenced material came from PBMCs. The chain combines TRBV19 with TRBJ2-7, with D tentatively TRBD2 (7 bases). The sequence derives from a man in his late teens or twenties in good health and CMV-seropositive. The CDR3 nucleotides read TGTGCCAGTAGTAGGGGGGGCGATACCCACGAGCAGTACTTC. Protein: CASSRGGDTHEQYF.